What follows describes a single TCR beta chain. The source of the sample is a study of shared clonotypes between healthy human individuals. The V and J ends lost 3 bases and 5 bases respectively, with 14 bases between them. The CDR3 contains 15 residues. Germline V CDR1 and CDR2: LNHNV, YYDKDF (reference sequence). Sequencing used immunoSEQ multiplex PCR; TCRdb keeps in-frame clones, though not all of them. The sample contains some 1.4 million clones, roughly 96% of which appear only once. This clonotype originated in a man between 25 and 39 years old in good health. V is TRBV15 and J is TRBJ2-1; D is unclear. Material for sequencing was naive CD4+ T cells sorted from blood. Documented subset: CD45RA+ positively selected. Here the CDR3 DNA reads TGTGCCACCAGCAGCCGCCGGAAGCCGAACAATGAGCAGTTCTTC. Its translation: CATSSRRKPNNEQFF.